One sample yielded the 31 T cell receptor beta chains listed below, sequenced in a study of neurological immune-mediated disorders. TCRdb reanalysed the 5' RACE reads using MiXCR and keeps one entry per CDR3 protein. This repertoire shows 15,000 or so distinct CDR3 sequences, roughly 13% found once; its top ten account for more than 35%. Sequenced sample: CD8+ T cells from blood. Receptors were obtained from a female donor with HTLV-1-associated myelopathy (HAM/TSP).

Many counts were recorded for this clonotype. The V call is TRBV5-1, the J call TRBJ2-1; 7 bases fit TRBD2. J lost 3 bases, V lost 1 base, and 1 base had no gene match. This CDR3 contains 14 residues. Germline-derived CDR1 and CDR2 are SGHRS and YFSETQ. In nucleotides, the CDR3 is TGCGCCAGCAGCTTGACGGGAGGCTACAATGAGCAGTTCTTC. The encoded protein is CASSLTGGYNEQFF.

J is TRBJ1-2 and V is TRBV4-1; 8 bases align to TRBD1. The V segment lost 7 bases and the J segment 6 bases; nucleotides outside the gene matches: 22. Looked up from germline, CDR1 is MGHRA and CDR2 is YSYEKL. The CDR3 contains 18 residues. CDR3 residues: CASTRSPGQAPEGDGYTF. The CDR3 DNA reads TGCGCCAGCACCAGATCTCCGGGACAGGCGCCTGAGGGCGATGGCTACACCTTC.

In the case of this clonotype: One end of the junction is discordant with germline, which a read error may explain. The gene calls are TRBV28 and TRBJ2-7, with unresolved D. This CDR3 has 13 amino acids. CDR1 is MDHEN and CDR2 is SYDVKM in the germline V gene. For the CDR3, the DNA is TGTGCAAGCAGTCCGGGTAAGATCTACGAGCAGTACTTC. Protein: CASSPGKIYEQYF. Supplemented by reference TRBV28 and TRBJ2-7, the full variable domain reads DVKVTQSSRYLVKRTGEKVFLECVQDMDHENMFWYRQDPGLGLRLIYFSYDVKMKEKGDIPEGYSVSREKKERFSLILESASTNQTSMYLCASSPGKIYEQYFGPGTRLTVT.

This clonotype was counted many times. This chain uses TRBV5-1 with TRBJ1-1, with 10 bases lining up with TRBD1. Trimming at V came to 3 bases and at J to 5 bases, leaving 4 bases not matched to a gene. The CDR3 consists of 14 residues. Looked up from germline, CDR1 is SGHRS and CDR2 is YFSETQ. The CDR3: CASSWGQGRTEAFF. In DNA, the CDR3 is TGCGCCAGCAGCTGGGGACAGGGGAGGACTGAAGCTTTCTTT.

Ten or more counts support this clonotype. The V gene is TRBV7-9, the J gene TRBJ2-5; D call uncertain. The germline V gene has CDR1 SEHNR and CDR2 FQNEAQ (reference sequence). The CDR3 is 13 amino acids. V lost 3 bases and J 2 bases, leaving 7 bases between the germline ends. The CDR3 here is CASSFETQETQYF. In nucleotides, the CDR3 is TGTGCCAGCAGCTTTGAGACTCAAGAGACCCAGTACTTC.

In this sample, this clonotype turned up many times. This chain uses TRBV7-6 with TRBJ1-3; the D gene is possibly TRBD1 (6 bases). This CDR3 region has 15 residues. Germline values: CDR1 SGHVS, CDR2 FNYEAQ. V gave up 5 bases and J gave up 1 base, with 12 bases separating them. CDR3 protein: CASSAQQGSGNTIYF. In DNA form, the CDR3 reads TGTGCCAGCAGCGCCCAACAGGGATCTGGAAACACCATATATTTT.

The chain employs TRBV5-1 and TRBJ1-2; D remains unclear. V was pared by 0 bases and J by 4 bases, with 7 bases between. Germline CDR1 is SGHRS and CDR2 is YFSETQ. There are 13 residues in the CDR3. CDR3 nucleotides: TGCGCCAGCAGCTTGGAAAGAAGCTATGGCTACACCTTC. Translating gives CASSLERSYGYTF.

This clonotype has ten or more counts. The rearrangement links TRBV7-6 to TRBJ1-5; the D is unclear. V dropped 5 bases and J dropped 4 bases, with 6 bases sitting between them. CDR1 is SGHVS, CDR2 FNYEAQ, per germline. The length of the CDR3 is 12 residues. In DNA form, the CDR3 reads TGTGCCAGCAGCGCAGGAAATCAGCCCCAGCATTTT. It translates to CASSAGNQPQHF.

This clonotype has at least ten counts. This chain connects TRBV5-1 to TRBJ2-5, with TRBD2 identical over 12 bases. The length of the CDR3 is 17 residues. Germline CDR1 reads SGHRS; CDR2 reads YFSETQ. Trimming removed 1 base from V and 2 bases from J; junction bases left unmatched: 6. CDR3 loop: CASSLFPSGRVQETQYF. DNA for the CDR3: TGCGCCAGCAGCTTGTTTCCTAGCGGGAGGGTACAAGAGACCCAGTACTTC.

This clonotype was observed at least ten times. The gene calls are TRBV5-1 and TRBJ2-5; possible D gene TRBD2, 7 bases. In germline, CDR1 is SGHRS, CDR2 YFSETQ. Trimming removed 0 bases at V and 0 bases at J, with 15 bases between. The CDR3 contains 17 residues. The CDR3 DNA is TGCGCCAGCAGCTTGGAGGGGGTAGCGGGTTACCAAGAGACCCAGTACTTC. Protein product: CASSLEGVAGYQETQYF.

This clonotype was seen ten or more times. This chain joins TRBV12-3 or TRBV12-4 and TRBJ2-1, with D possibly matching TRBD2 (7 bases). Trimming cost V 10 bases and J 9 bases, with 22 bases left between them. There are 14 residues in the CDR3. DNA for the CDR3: TGTGCCAATAGTGGCGGGGGCCCCTTGGGTGAGCAGTTCTTC. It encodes CANSGGGPLGEQFF.

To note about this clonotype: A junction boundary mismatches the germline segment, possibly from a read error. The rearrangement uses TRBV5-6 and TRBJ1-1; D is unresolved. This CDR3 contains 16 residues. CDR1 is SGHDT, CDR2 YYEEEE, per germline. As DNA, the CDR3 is TGTGACAGCAGCTTAGGGCCCCCGACAAGGAAAACTGAAGCTTTCTTT. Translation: CDSSLGPPTRKTEAFF.

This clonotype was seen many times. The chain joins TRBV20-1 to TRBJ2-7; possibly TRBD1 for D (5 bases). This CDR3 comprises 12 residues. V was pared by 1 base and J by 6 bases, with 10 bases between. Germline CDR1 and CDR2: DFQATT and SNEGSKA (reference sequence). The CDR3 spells CSARVGEREQYF. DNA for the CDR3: TGCAGTGCTAGAGTAGGGGAACGCGAGCAGTACTTC.

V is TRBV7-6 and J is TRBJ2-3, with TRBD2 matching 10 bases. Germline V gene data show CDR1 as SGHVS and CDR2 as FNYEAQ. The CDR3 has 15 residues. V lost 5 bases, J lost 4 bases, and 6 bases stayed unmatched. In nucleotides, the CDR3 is TGTGCCAGCAGCCCCTGGAGCGGGGGGGCAGATACGCAGTATTTT. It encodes CASSPWSGGADTQYF.

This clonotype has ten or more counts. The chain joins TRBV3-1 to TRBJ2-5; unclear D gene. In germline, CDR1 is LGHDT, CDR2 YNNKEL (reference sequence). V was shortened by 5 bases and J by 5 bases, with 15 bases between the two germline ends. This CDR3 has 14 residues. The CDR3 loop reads CASSASDRRETQYF. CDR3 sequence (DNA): TGTGCCAGCAGCGCCTCGGACCGTCGGGAGACCCAGTACTTC.

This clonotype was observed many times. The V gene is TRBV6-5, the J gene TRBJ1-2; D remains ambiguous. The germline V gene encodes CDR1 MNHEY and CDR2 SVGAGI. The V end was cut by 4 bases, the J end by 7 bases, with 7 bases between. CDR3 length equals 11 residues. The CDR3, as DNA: TGTGCCAGCAGTTCTTCTCGTGGCTACACCTTC. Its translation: CASSSSRGYTF.

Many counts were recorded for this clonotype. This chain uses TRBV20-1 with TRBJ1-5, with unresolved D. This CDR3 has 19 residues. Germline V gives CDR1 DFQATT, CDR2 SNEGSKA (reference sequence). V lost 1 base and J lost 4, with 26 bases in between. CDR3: CSARARRPVKAGTNQPQHF. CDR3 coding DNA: TGCAGTGCTAGAGCCCGGAGGCCAGTGAAGGCTGGTACGAATCAGCCCCAGCATTTT.

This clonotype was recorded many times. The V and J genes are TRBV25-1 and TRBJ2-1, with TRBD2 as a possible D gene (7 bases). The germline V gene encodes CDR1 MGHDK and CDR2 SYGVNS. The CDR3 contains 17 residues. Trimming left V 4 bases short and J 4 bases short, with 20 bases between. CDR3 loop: CASSGGLLGALYNEQFF. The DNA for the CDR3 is TGTGCCAGCAGTGGGGGACTATTGGGGGCACTTTACAATGAGCAGTTCTTC. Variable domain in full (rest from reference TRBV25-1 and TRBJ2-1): EADIYQTPRYLVIGTGKKITLECSQTMGHDKMYWYQQDPGMELHLIHYSYGVNSTEKGDLSSESTVSRIRTEHFPLTLESARPSHTSQYLCASSGGLLGALYNEQFFGPGTRLTVL.

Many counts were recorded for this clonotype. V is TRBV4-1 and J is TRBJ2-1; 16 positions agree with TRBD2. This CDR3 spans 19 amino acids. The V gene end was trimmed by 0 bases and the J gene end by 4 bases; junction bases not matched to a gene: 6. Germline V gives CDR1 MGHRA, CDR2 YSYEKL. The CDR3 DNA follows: TGCGCCAGCAGCCAAGAGTCTTCGGGACTAGCGGGAGGGTACAATGAGCAGTTCTTC. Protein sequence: CASSQESSGLAGGYNEQFF.

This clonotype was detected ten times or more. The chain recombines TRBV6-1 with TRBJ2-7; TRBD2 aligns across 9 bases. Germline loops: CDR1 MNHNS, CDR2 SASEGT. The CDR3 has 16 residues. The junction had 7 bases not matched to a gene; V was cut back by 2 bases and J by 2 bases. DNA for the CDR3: TGTGCCAGCAGTGAATACGATAGCGGGAGACCCTACGAGCAGTACTTC. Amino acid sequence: CASSEYDSGRPYEQYF.

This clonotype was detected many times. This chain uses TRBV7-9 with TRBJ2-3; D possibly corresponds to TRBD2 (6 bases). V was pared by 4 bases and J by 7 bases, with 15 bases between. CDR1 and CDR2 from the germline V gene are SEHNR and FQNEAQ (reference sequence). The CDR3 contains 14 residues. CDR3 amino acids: CASSSSTRFYTQYF. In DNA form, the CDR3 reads TGTGCCAGCAGCTCATCGACTAGGTTCTATACGCAGTATTTT.

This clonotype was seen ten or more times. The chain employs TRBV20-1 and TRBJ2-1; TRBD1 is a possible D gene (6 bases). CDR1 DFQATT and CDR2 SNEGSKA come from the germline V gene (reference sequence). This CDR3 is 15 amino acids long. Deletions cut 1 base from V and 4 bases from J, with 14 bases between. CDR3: CSARVRDKEYNEQFF. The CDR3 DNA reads TGCAGTGCTAGAGTAAGGGACAAAGAATACAATGAGCAGTTCTTC.

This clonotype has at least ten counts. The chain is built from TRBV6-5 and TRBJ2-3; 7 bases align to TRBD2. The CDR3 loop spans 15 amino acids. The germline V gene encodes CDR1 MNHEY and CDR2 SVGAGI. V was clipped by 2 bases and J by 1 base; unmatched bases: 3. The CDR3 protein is CASSYNLAGTDTQYF. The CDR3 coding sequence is TGTGCCAGCAGTTACAACCTAGCGGGCACAGATACGCAGTATTTT.

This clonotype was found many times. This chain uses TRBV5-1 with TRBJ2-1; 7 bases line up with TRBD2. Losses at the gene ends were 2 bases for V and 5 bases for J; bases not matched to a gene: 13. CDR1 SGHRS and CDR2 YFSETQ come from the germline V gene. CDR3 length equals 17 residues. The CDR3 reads CASSLEPGLVGNNEQFF. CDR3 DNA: TGCGCCAGCAGCTTAGAACCCGGACTAGTAGGTAACAATGAGCAGTTCTTC.

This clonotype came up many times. The CDR3 reads CASSSGTGRYGYTF. CDR3 bases: TGTGCCAGCAGCTCCGGGACAGGGCGATATGGCTACACCTTC. The genes are TRBV7-9 and TRBJ1-2, with 9 bases fitting TRBD1. From germline, CDR1 is SEHNR and CDR2 FQNEAQ (reference sequence). With V trimmed by 4 bases and J by 5 bases, 5 bases remained unmatched. The CDR3 consists of 14 residues.

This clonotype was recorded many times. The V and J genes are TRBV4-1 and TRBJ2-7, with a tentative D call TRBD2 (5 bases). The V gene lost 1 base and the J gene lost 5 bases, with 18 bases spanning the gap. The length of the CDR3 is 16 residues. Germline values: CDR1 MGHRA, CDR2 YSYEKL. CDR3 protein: CASSQAPGSALHEQYF. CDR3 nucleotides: TGCGCCAGCAGCCAAGCCCCAGGTAGCGCCCTGCACGAGCAGTACTTC.

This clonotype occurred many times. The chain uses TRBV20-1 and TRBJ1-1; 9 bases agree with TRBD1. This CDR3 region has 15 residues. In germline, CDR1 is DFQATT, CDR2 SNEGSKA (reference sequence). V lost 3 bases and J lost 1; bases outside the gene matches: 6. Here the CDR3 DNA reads TGCAGTGCTAGTTTCTGGGGACAGGGGAACACTGAAGCTTTCTTT. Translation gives CSASFWGQGNTEAFF.

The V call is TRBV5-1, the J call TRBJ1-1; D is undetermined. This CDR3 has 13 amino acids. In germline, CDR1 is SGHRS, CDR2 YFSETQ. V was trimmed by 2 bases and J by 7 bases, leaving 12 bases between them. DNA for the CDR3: TGCGCCAGCAGCTTAAAGGTGGGCAATGAAGCTTTCTTT. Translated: CASSLKVGNEAFF.

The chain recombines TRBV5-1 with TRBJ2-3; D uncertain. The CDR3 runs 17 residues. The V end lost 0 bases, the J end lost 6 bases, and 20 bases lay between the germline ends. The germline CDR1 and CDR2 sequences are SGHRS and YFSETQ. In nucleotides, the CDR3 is TGCGCCAGCAGCTTGGCCCGAGGTGAAGGCACCACGGATACGCAGTATTTT. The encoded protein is CASSLARGEGTTDTQYF.

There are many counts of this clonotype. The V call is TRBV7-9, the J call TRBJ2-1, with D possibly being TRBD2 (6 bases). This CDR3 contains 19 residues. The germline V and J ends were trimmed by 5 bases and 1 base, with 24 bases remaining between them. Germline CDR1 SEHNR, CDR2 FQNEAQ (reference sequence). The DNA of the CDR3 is TGTGCCAGCAGCCTCAACCTTGGGAGTCGACTAGGATCCTACAATGAGCAGTTCTTC. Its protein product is CASSLNLGSRLGSYNEQFF.

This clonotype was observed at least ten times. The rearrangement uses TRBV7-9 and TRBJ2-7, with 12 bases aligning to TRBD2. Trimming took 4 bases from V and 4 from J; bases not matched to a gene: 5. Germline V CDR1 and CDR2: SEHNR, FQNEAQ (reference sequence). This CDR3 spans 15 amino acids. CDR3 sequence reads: CASSSSSGGAYEQYF. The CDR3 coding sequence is TGTGCCAGCAGCTCTTCTAGCGGGGGGGCGTACGAGCAGTACTTC.